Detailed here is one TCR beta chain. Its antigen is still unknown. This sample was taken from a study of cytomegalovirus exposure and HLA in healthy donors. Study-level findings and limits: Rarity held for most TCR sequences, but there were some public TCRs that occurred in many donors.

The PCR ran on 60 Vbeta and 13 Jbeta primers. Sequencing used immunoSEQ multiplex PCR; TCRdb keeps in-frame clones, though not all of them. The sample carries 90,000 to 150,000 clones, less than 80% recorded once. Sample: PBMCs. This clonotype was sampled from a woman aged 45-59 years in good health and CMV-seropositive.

CDR3 in DNA: TGTGCCAGCTCACTCATGGACAGGAGGGCCTCCGGGGAGCTGTTTTTT. It encodes CASSLMDRRASGELFF. The chain recombines TRBV18 with TRBJ2-2; possible D gene TRBD1, 7 bases. Germline loops: CDR1 KGHSH, CDR2 LQKENI. V was cut by 4 bases and J by 6 bases, with 18 bases left in between. The CDR3 runs 16 residues.